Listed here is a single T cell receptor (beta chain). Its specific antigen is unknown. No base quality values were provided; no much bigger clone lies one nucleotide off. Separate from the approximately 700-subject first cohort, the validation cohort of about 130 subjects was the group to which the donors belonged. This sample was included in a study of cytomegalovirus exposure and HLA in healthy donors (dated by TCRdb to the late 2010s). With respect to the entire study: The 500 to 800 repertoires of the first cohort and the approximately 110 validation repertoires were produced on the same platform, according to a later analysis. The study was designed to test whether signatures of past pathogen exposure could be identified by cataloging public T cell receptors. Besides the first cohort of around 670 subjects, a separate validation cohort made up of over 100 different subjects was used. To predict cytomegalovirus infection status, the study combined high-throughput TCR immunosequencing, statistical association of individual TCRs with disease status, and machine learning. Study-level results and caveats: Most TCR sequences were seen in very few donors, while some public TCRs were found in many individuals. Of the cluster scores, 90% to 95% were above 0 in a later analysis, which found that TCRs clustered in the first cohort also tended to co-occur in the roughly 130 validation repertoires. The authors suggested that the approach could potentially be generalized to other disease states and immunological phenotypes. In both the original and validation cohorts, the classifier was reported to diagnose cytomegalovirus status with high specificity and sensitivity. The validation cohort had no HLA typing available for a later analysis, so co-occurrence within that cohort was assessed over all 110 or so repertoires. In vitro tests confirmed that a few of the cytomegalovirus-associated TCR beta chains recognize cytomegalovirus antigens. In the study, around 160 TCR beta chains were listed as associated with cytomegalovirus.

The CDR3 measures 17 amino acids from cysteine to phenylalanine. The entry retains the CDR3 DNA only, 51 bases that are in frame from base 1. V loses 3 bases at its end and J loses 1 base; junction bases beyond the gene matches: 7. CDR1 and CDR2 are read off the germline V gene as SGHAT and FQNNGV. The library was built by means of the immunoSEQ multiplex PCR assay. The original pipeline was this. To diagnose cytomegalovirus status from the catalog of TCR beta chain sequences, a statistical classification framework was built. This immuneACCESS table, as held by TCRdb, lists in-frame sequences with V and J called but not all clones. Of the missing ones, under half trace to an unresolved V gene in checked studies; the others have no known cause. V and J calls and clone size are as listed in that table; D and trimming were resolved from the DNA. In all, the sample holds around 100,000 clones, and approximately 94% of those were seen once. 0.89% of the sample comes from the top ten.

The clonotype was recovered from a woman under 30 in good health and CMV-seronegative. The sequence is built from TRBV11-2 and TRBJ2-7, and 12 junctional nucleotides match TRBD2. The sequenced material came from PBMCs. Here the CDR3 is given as CASSFPLGLAGSYEQYF. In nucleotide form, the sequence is TGTGCCAGCAGCTTCCCCCTTGGACTAGCGGGATCCTACGAGCAGTACTTC.